This entry lists 18 T cell receptor beta chains sequenced from one sample in a study of shared clonotypes between healthy human individuals. TCRdb's copy holds only in-frame clones and misses some; the assay was immunoSEQ multiplex PCR. In the table there are about 1.4 million clones, 96% of which are singletons. What was sequenced was naive CD4+ T cells sorted from blood. Subset here: CD45RA+ positively selected. The receptors were sampled from a man aged 25 to 45 in good health.

This rearrangement joins TRBV29-1 to TRBJ1-1; possibly TRBD1 for D (6 bases). This CDR3 has 12 residues. Trimming shortened V by 1 base and J by 7 bases, and 10 bases separated the two germline ends. The germline CDR1 and CDR2 sequences are SQVTM and ANQGSEA. CDR3 protein: CSVEGRRGEAFF. CDR3 sequence (DNA): TGCAGCGTTGAAGGTCGCAGGGGTGAAGCTTTCTTT.

The chain couples TRBV6-1 to TRBJ2-7; 10 nucleotides match TRBD2. The ends lost 1 base at V and 2 bases at J; junction bases unmatched: 5. The germline gives CDR1 MNHNS, CDR2 SASEGT. The CDR3 totals 16 residues. CDR3 sequence (DNA): TGTGCCAGCAGTGAAGGGACCCTAGCGGGAGCCTACGAGCAGTACTTC. Translation: CASSEGTLAGAYEQYF.

The chain joins TRBV10-3 to TRBJ2-7, with D perhaps assigned TRBD1 or TRBD2 (5 bases each). The germline V and J ends were trimmed by 6 bases and 4 bases, with 19 bases remaining between them. Germline CDR1 ENHRY, CDR2 SYGVKD. This CDR3 is built from 15 residues. CDR3 DNA: TGTGCCATCAGGGGGGACCGTTCACCTATGTACGAGCAGTACTTC. Its protein is CAIRGDRSPMYEQYF.

The V and J genes are TRBV7-9 and TRBJ2-2, with D possibly being TRBD2 (5 bases). The germline V and J ends were trimmed by 1 base and 5 bases, with 11 bases remaining between them. CDR3 length equals 15 residues. The germline CDR1 and CDR2 sequences are SEHNR and FQNEAQ (reference sequence). CDR3 nucleotides: TGTGCCAGCAGCTTAGGTAGGACTGCAACCGGGGAGCTGTTTTTT. This gives the protein CASSLGRTATGELFF. The full variable domain, rest sourced from reference TRBV7-9 and TRBJ2-2, is DTGVSQNPRHKITKRGQNVTFRCDPISEHNRLYWYRQTLGQGPEFLTYFQNEAQLEKSRLLSDRFSAERPKGSFSTLEIQRTEQGDSAMYLCASSLGRTATGELFFGEGSRLTVL.

This clone was seen a few times. This rearrangement joins TRBV18 to TRBJ1-2, with 8 nucleotides matching TRBD1. Per germline, CDR1 KGHSH and CDR2 LQKENI. CDR3 length: 14 residues. Germline trimming cut 4 bases from V and 5 bases from J; bases unmatched to any gene: 6. CDR3 nucleotides: TGTGCCAGCTCACAGAGGGGACAGGAGTATGGCTACACCTTC. It yields the protein CASSQRGQEYGYTF. The whole variable domain, filled in from reference TRBV18 and TRBJ1-2, reads NAGVMQNPRHLVRRRGQEARLRCSPMKGHSHVYWYRQLPEEGLKFMVYLQKENIIDESGMPKERFSAEFPKEGPSILRIQQVVRGDSAAYFCASSQRGQEYGYTFGSGTRLTVV.

Note on this clone: At the DNA level, this CDR3 is encoded by other sequences in the same sample as well. The chain is built from TRBV5-1 and TRBJ2-1; maybe TRBD1 (7 bases). This CDR3 region has 15 residues. The germline gives CDR1 SGHRS, CDR2 YFSETQ. The V end lost 0 bases, the J end lost 4 bases, and 11 bases lay between the germline ends. The CDR3 here is CASSLVAGGYNEQFF. The CDR3 DNA reads as TGCGCCAGCAGCTTGGTTGCAGGGGGGTACAATGAGCAGTTCTTC.

The chain links TRBV4-3 to TRBJ1-2; a possible D gene is TRBD1 (6 bases). CDR1 and CDR2 (germline): LGHNA, YSLEER. Trimming stripped 4 bases from V and 5 bases from J, with 11 bases between. The CDR3 contains 13 residues. The CDR3 is CASSRADSYGYTF. The CDR3 nucleotides read TGCGCCAGCAGCCGAGCGGACAGTTATGGCTACACCTTC.

This chain uses TRBV2 with TRBJ1-1; no firm D call. The germline CDR1 and CDR2 sequences are SNHLY and FYNNEI. The V end was cut by 2 bases, the J end by 4 bases, with 14 bases between. CDR3 length: 15 residues. CDR3 sequence reads: CASSEQTAVLTEAFF. The CDR3 DNA is TGTGCCAGCAGTGAACAGACGGCGGTCCTCACTGAAGCTTTCTTT.

This rearrangement joins TRBV5-1 to TRBJ2-7; 7 nucleotides line up with TRBD2. Germline CDR1 reads SGHRS; CDR2 reads YFSETQ. CDR3 size: 15 residues. With V trimmed by 2 bases and J by 5 bases, 10 bases remained unmatched. CDR3 protein: CASSFLGGSLNEQYF. The DNA for the CDR3 is TGCGCCAGCAGCTTCCTGGGCGGGAGTTTAAACGAGCAGTACTTC.

This sequence joins TRBV28 and TRBJ2-7; a weak D match, TRBD2 (6 bases). CDR3 length: 15 residues. The V end lost 5 bases, the J end lost 6 bases, and 20 bases lay between the germline ends. The germline V gene has CDR1 MDHEN and CDR2 SYDVKM. In DNA form, the CDR3 reads TGTGCCAGCAGTCTCAAGTGGACTAATTCGGGCGAGCAGTACTTC. Translated: CASSLKWTNSGEQYF.

The genes are TRBV2 and TRBJ1-1, with D unclear. Trimming pared 4 bases from V and 6 bases from J, leaving 15 bases between. This CDR3 spans 14 amino acids. Per the germline V gene, CDR1 is SNHLY and CDR2 is FYNNEI. The CDR3 DNA reads TGTGCCAGCAGTGTTTCTGAAGCTTGGTCTGAAGCTTTCTTT. This codes for CASSVSEAWSEAFF.

J is TRBJ2-2 and V is TRBV25-1; D is ambiguous. The CDR3 contains 13 residues. Trimming pared 1 base from V and 5 bases from J, leaving 5 bases between. Germline CDR1 and CDR2: MGHDK and SYGVNS. CDR3 amino acids: CASSEFQTGELFF. The DNA for the CDR3 is TGTGCCAGCAGTGAATTTCAAACCGGGGAGCTGTTTTTT.

The J gene is TRBJ1-5, the V gene TRBV7-9; no definite D call. The germline gives CDR1 SEHNR, CDR2 FQNEAQ (reference sequence). The germline V and J ends were trimmed by 5 bases and 3 bases, with 11 bases remaining between them. The CDR3 runs to 14 residues. CDR3: CASSQLGNNQPQHF. As DNA, the CDR3 is TGTGCCAGCAGCCAGTTGGGGAACAATCAGCCCCAGCATTTT.

The rearrangement uses TRBV5-5 and TRBJ1-2; 8 positions match TRBD1. CDR3 length equals 13 residues. Trimming removed 4 bases from V and 6 bases from J; junction bases left unmatched: 5. Germline CDR1 SGHKS, CDR2 YYEKEE (reference sequence). CDR3 region: CASSHWTGNGYTF. The CDR3 coding sequence is TGTGCCAGCAGCCATTGGACAGGGAATGGCTACACCTTC.

The gene calls are TRBV18 and TRBJ2-1, with unresolved D. The germline V gene has CDR1 KGHSH and CDR2 LQKENI. The CDR3 sequence is 16 residues long. Trimming cost V 4 bases and J 4 bases, with 17 bases left between them. The chain's CDR3 is CASSRRETESYNEQFF. Here the CDR3 DNA reads TGTGCCAGCTCACGGCGAGAGACGGAGAGTTACAATGAGCAGTTCTTC. The complete variable domain, with remaining parts taken from reference TRBV18 and TRBJ2-1, reads NAGVMQNPRHLVRRRGQEARLRCSPMKGHSHVYWYRQLPEEGLKFMVYLQKENIIDESGMPKERFSAEFPKEGPSILRIQQVVRGDSAAYFCASSRRETESYNEQFFGPGTRLTVL.

The chain employs TRBV30 and TRBJ2-1; TRBD2 agrees at 10 bases. Germline loops: CDR1 GTSNPN, CDR2 SVGIG (reference sequence). The ends lost 7 bases at V and 5 bases at J; junction bases unmatched: 8. CDR3 size: 14 residues. The CDR3 here is CALASGRSNNEQFF. In DNA form, the CDR3 reads TGTGCCTTGGCTAGCGGGAGAAGTAACAATGAGCAGTTCTTC.

The chain uses TRBV2 and TRBJ2-7; a weak D match, TRBD2 (6 bases). The germline CDR1 and CDR2 sequences are SNHLY and FYNNEI. V was cut by 4 bases and J by 4 bases, with 11 bases left in between. The CDR3 is 13 residues long. This chain's CDR3 is CASSAGTPYEQYF. CDR3 sequence (DNA): TGTGCCAGCAGTGCAGGGACTCCTTACGAGCAGTACTTC.

As concerns this clone: Other DNA sequences in the same sample also yield this CDR3. The chain carries TRBV5-1 and TRBJ1-1; D is unresolved. Germline CDR1 and CDR2: SGHRS and YFSETQ. Between the trimmed V and J ends, which lost 2 bases and 2 bases, there was a span of 1 base. The CDR3 loop spans 11 amino acids. CDR3 in DNA: TGCGCCAGCAGCTTAAACACTGAAGCTTTCTTT. Translated, it gives CASSLNTEAFF. Variable domain in full (rest from reference TRBV5-1 and TRBJ1-1): KAGVTQTPRYLIKTRGQQVTLSCSPISGHRSVSWYQQTPGQGLQFLFEYFSETQRNKGNFPGRFSGRQFSNSRSEMNVSTLELGDSALYLCASSLNTEAFFGQGTRLTVV.